The 17 T cell receptor beta chains in this list originate from one sample, sequenced in a study of T-cell reconstitution after alpha-beta-depleted transplantation in children. Preparation of the TCRbeta library involved a method that used unique molecular identifiers. TCRdb analysed the PCR reads with MiXCR anew, one entry per CDR3 protein. The table has roughly 110,000 distinct CDR3 sequences, about a tenth seen once. Here the sequenced sample was PBMCs, taken before TCRalphabeta/CD19-depleted stem cell transplant. The receptors come from a boy aged 2-15 years with acute lymphoblastic leukemia, due to receive a stem cell transplant.

There are a few counts of this clonotype. V gene TRBV5-1 combines with J gene TRBJ2-2; 9 bases line up with TRBD1. V lost 4 bases and J lost 6; bases outside the gene matches: 19. The germline V gene has CDR1 SGHRS and CDR2 YFSETQ. The CDR3 totals 19 residues. The CDR3 nucleotides are TGCGCCAGCAGCCCCGGGACAGGGTGGGAGGTCCTACCCTCCGGGGAGCTGTTTTTT. Translated: CASSPGTGWEVLPSGELFF.

This clonotype was observed at least ten times. V is TRBV5-1 and J is TRBJ2-2, with a possible D match to TRBD2 (5 bases). This CDR3 has 14 residues. V was pared by 7 bases and J by 2 bases, with 12 bases between. Germline assignment: CDR1 SGHRS and CDR2 YFSETQ. The CDR3 protein is CASRDFFNTGELFF. The CDR3 DNA reads TGCGCCAGCCGGGATTTTTTTAACACCGGGGAGCTGTTTTTT. Combining the CDR3 with reference TRBV5-1 and TRBJ2-2 gives the whole variable domain KAGVTQTPRYLIKTRGQQVTLSCSPISGHRSVSWYQQTPGQGLQFLFEYFSETQRNKGNFPGRFSGRQFSNSRSEMNVSTLELGDSALYLCASRDFFNTGELFFGEGSRLTVL.

In this sample, this clonotype turned up a few times. The chain is built from TRBV27 and TRBJ1-5; tentatively, D is TRBD1 (5 bases). V dropped 6 bases and J dropped 1 base, with 10 bases sitting between them. Germline assignment: CDR1 MNHEY and CDR2 SMNVEV (reference sequence). The length of the CDR3 is 14 residues. CDR3 sequence: CASSLRDSNQPQHF. The CDR3 region has the DNA TGTGCCAGCAGCCTCCGGGACAGCAATCAGCCCCAGCATTTT.

This clonotype was picked up many times. This chain joins TRBV5-5 and TRBJ2-2, with D perhaps TRBD2 (5 bases). V was shortened by 5 bases and J by 2 bases, with 19 bases between the two germline ends. The CDR3 runs 17 residues. Germline CDR1 reads SGHKS; CDR2 reads YYEKEE (reference sequence). The CDR3 DNA sequence: TGTGCCAGCAGTTTTTCGCGGATAGCGCGAAACACCGGGGAGCTGTTTTTT. Translated: CASSFSRIARNTGELFF.

This clonotype was found a few times. The gene calls are TRBV5-1 and TRBJ2-1, with TRBD2 as a possible D gene (6 bases). Deletions cut 7 bases from V and 6 bases from J, with 17 bases between. The V gene's germline CDR1 is SGHRS and CDR2 YFSETQ. The CDR3 spans 14 residues. The DNA for the CDR3 is TGCGCCAGCGGCATCCAGACTAGAGGCAATGAGCAGTTCTTC. Its translation: CASGIQTRGNEQFF.

This clonotype was observed at least ten times. The V gene is TRBV7-9, the J gene TRBJ1-4; D is possibly TRBD1 (6 bases). CDR1 and CDR2 from the germline V gene are SEHNR and FQNEAQ (reference sequence). The CDR3 extends over 15 amino acids. Trimming took 4 bases from V and 4 from J, leaving 13 bases between them. CDR3 loop: CASSSGQTYNEKLFF. CDR3 DNA sequence: TGTGCCAGCAGCTCAGGACAGACGTATAATGAAAAACTGTTTTTT. Combining the CDR3 with reference TRBV7-9 and TRBJ1-4 gives the whole variable domain DTGVSQNPRHKITKRGQNVTFRCDPISEHNRLYWYRQTLGQGPEFLTYFQNEAQLEKSRLLSDRFSAERPKGSFSTLEIQRTEQGDSAMYLCASSSGQTYNEKLFFGSGTQLSVL.

This clonotype showed up just a few times. The chain uses TRBV7-9 and TRBJ2-1; D perhaps matches TRBD2 (5 bases). V dropped 4 bases and J dropped 1 base, with 14 bases sitting between them. The CDR3 is 16 amino acids. The germline CDR1 and CDR2 sequences are SEHNR and FQNEAQ (reference sequence). The CDR3 here is CASSSLDSISYNEQFF. The CDR3 nucleotides are TGTGCCAGCAGCTCCTTGGACTCAATTTCCTACAATGAGCAGTTCTTC.

V and J are TRBV6-5 and TRBJ2-3, with D hard to call. Germline-derived CDR1 and CDR2 are MNHEY and SVGAGI. The CDR3 runs to 15 residues. V was pared by 0 bases and J by 1 base, with 8 bases between. The CDR3 nucleotides are TGTGCCAGCAGTTACTCTTTCCAGCGCACAGATACGCAGTATTTT. Encoded protein: CASSYSFQRTDTQYF.

The chain recombines TRBV5-1 with TRBJ2-5; D gene unclear. V lost 1 base and J 5 bases, leaving 15 bases between the germline ends. Germline lookup yields CDR1 SGHRS and CDR2 YFSETQ. CDR3 length: 15 residues. The CDR3 protein is CASSLTPATGETQYF. The CDR3 coding sequence is TGCGCCAGCAGCTTGACTCCCGCTACCGGGGAGACCCAGTACTTC.

This clonotype was seen more than once but under ten times. V is TRBV29-1 and J is TRBJ2-1; 8 bases fit TRBD2. Germline CDR1 reads SQVTM; CDR2 reads ANQGSEA. The CDR3 covers 16 residues. After removal of 1 base from V and 1 base from J, the junction contained 6 bases not matched to a gene. CDR3 nucleotide sequence: TGCAGCGTTGAAGGAGGTACTAGCGGTTCCTACAATGAGCAGTTCTTC. It is translated as CSVEGGTSGSYNEQFF.

This clonotype was picked up a small number of times. This chain connects TRBV2 to TRBJ2-3; 9 nucleotides align to TRBD1. Germline V CDR1 and CDR2: SNHLY, FYNNEI. The CDR3 has 15 residues. V gave up 5 bases and J gave up 4 bases; unmatched junction bases: 7. This CDR3 is CASSKDRGTSDTQYF. DNA of the CDR3: TGTGCCAGCAGTAAAGACAGGGGGACGTCAGATACGCAGTATTTT.

This clonotype occurred many times. The chain combines TRBV6-5 with TRBJ2-6; D perhaps matches TRBD1 (5 bases). The CDR3 runs 17 residues. The ends were cut back, 0 bases at V and 1 base at J, with 10 bases in the middle. Germline assignment: CDR1 MNHEY and CDR2 SVGAGI. The CDR3 sequence: CASSYSGQGSGANVLTF. CDR3 sequence (DNA): TGTGCCAGCAGTTACTCCGGGCAGGGATCTGGGGCCAACGTCCTGACTTTC.

J is TRBJ2-1 and V is TRBV29-1, with a tentative D call TRBD2 (7 bases). From germline, CDR1 is SQVTM and CDR2 ANQGSEA. The CDR3 covers 14 residues. Trimming pared 8 bases from V and 1 base from J, leaving 15 bases between. For the CDR3, the DNA is TGCAGCCTGAGGGGGGGGGATTCCTACAATGAGCAGTTCTTC. It encodes CSLRGGDSYNEQFF.

This clonotype was counted only a few times. The chain links TRBV27 to TRBJ1-2; a possible D gene is TRBD1 (6 bases). CDR1 and CDR2 (germline): MNHEY, SMNVEV (reference sequence). The V gene lost 0 bases and the J gene lost 7 bases, with 9 bases spanning the gap. The CDR3 extends over 13 amino acids. The CDR3 nucleotides are TGTGCCAGCAGTTTATCGGGAGGGGGTGGCTACACCTTC. Protein product: CASSLSGGGGYTF.

This clonotype was counted a few times. The chain combines TRBV6-6 with TRBJ2-2; the D gene is possibly TRBD2 (5 bases). CDR3 length: 13 residues. CDR1 and CDR2 (germline): MNHNY, SVGAGI (reference sequence). Trimming left V 7 bases short and J 8 bases short, with 14 bases between. For the CDR3, the DNA is TGTGCCAGCACTCTCTCACGGGAAGGGGAGCTGTTTTTT. Amino acid sequence: CASTLSREGELFF.

This clonotype has a count of ten or more. V and J are TRBV12-3 or TRBV12-4 and TRBJ2-2, with 10 nucleotides matching TRBD2. J gave up 2 bases and V 5 bases, and 5 bases lay outside the gene matches. This CDR3 region has 16 residues. CDR3 amino acids: CASSRGLAVNTGELFF. The DNA of the CDR3 is TGTGCCAGCAGTCGTGGACTAGCGGTTAACACCGGGGAGCTGTTTTTT.

This clonotype was counted between two and nine times. This chain links TRBV24-1 with TRBJ2-2; D call uncertain. V lost 6 bases and J lost 1, with 2 bases in between. The length of the CDR3 is 12 residues. In germline, CDR1 is KGHDR, CDR2 SFDVKD. In nucleotides, the CDR3 is TGTGCCACCAGTCTGAACACCGGGGAGCTGTTTTTT. It yields the protein CATSLNTGELFF.